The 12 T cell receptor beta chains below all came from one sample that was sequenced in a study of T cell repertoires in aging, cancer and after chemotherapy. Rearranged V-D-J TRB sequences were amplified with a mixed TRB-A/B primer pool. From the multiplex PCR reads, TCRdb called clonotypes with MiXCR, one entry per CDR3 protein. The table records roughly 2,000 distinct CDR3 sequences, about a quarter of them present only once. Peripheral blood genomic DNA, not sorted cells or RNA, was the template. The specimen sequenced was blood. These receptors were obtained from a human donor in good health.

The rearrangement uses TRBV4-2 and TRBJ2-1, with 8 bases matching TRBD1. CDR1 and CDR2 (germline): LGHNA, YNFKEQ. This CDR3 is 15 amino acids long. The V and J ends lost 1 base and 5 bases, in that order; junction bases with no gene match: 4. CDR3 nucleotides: TGTGCCAGCAGCCAAGGGGGACAGGAAAACAATGAGCAGTTCTTC. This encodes CASSQGGQENNEQFF.

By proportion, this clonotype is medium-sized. Here the CDR3 reads CAWSVLQGPYGYTF. The CDR3 bases are TGTGCCTGGAGTGTACTACAGGGGCCCTATGGCTACACCTTC. This chain uses TRBV30 with TRBJ1-2; 7 bases map to TRBD1. The length of the CDR3 is 14 residues. In germline, CDR1 is GTSNPN, CDR2 SVGIG (reference sequence). The V gene end was trimmed by 0 bases and the J gene end by 4 bases; junction bases not matched to a gene: 5.

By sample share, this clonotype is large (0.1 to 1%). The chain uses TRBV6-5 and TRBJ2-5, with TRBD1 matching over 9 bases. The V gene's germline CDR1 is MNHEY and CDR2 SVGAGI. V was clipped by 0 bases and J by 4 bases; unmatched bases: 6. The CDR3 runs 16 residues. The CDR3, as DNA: TGTGCCAGCAGTTACTCTGGACAGGGGAGAGGAGAGACCCAGTACTTC. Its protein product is CASSYSGQGRGETQYF.

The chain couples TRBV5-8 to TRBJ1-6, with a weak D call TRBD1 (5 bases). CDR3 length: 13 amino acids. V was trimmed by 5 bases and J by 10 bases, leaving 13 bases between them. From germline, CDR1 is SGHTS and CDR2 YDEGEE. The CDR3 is CASSMHRTSPLHF. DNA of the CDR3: TGTGCCAGCAGTATGCACAGGACCTCACCCCTCCACTTT.

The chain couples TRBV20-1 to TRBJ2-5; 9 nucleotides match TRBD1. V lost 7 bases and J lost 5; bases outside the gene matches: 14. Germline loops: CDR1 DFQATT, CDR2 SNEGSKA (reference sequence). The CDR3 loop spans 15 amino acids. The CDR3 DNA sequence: TGCAGTGTTAGGGTCGGGGACAGGGTTCGTGAGACCCAGTACTTC. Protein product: CSVRVGDRVRETQYF.

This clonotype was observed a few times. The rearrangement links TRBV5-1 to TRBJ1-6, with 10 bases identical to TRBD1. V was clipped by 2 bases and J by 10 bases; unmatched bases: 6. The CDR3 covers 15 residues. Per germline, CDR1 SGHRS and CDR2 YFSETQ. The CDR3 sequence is CASSLRTGGGSPLHF. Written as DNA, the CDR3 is TGCGCCAGCAGCTTAAGGACAGGGGGAGGATCACCCCTCCACTTT.

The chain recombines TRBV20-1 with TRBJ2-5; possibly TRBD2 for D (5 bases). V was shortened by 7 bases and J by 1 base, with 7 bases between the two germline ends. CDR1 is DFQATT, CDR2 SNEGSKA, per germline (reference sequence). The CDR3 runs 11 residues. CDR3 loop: CSGGVQETQYF. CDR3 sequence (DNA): TGCAGTGGGGGAGTCCAAGAGACCCAGTACTTC.

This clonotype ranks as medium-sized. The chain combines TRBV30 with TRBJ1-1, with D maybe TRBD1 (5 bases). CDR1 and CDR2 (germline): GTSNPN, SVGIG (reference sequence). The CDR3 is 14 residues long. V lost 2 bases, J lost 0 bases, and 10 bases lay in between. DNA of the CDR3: TGTGCCTGGAGTAGGGGACTTATGAACACTGAAGCTTTCTTT. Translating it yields CAWSRGLMNTEAFF. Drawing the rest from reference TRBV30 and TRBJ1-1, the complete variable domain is SQTIHQWPATLVQPVGSPLSLECTVEGTSNPNLYWYRQAAGRGLQLLFYSVGIGQISSEVPQNLSASRPQDRQFILSSKKLLLSDSGFYLCAWSRGLMNTEAFFGQGTRLTVV.

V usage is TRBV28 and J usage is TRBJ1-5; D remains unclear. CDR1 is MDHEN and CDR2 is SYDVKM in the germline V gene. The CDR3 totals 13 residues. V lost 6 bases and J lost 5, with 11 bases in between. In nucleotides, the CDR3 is TGTGCCAGCAGCCCCGCTCTGCATCAGCCCCAGCATTTT. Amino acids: CASSPALHQPQHF.

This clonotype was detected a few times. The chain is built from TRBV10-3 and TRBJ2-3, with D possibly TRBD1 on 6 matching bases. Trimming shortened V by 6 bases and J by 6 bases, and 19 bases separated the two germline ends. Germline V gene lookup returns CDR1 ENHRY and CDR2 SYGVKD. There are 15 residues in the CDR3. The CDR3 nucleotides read TGTGCCATCAGGGGACCCGAGAGTAGGGGGGATACGCAGTATTTT. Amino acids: CAIRGPESRGDTQYF.

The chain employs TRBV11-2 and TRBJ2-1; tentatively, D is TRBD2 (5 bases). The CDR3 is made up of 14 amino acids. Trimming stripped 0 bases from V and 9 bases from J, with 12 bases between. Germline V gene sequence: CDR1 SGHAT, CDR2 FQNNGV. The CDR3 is CASSLESARGEQFF. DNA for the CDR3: TGTGCCAGCAGCTTAGAGTCAGCCCGGGGTGAGCAGTTCTTC.

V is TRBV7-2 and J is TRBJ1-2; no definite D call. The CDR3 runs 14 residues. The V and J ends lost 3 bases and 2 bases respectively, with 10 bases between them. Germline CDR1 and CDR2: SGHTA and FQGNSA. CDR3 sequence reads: CASSLQANNYGYTF. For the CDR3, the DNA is TGTGCCAGCAGCTTGCAGGCGAACAACTATGGCTACACCTTC.